This T cell receptor (beta chain) was observed in a study of cytomegalovirus exposure and HLA in healthy donors. Study-level results: Later analysis suggested links between common viral pathogens and several top significant clusters. The investigators catalogued 150 to 200 TCR beta chains as cytomegalovirus-associated. Association with HLA alleles at 0.05 false discovery rate was found for 15,000 to 20,000 TCR beta sequences in a later analysis. Whilst most TCR sequences proved rare, a subset of public TCRs occurred across many donors.

This CDR3 is built from 14 residues. Germline values: CDR1 KGHSH, CDR2 LQKENI. V was trimmed by 5 bases and J by 3 bases, leaving 13 bases between them. Both 60 Vbeta primers and 13 Jbeta primers went into the PCR. This table comes from immunoSEQ multiplex PCR, and its TCRdb copy is limited to in-frame clones, with some not included. The data show 93,000 or so clones, over 70% seen once. As concerns this clone: Antigen: not known.

The rearrangement joins TRBV18 to TRBJ1-2; D may be TRBD1 (6 bases). The clonotype was recovered from a middle-aged man in good health and CMV-seropositive. The sequenced sample was PBMCs. CDR3 bases: TGTGCCAGCTCAACGTCACAGGGATACTATGGCTACACCTTC. Residues: CASSTSQGYYGYTF.